These 13 T cell receptor beta chains share one sample of origin, sequenced in a study of blood T cell repertoires in COVID-19. TCRdb's table, derived via immunoSEQ multiplex PCR, lists solely in-frame clones and lacks some. Among 100,000 to 150,000 clones listed, around 88% were seen once. The source material was peripheral blood. Source of these receptors: a man aged 50-60 years with acute or convalescent COVID-19.

This clone was seen a single time. The chain carries TRBV18 and TRBJ1-1; 9 nucleotides align to TRBD1. The germline V gene encodes CDR1 KGHSH and CDR2 LQKENI. CDR3 length equals 16 residues. Trimming removed 6 bases from V and 0 bases from J; junction bases left unmatched: 8. Here the CDR3 reads CASSLGTGRLNTEAFF. In DNA, the CDR3 is TGTGCCAGCTCCTTGGGGACAGGGCGATTGAACACTGAAGCTTTCTTT.

The rearrangement uses TRBV2 and TRBJ2-1; D uncertain. The CDR3 has 10 amino acids. Germline V gene data show CDR1 as SNHLY and CDR2 as FYNNEI. Trimming shortened V by 4 bases and J by 8 bases, and 3 bases separated the two germline ends. CDR3 sequence reads: CASSVYEQFF. The CDR3 DNA reads as TGTGCCAGCAGTGTCTATGAGCAGTTCTTC.

The chain carries TRBV28 and TRBJ2-7; D might be TRBD2 (6 bases). The ends were cut back, 10 bases at V and 5 bases at J, with 18 bases in the middle. There are 13 residues in the CDR3. From germline, CDR1 is MDHEN and CDR2 SYDVKM. CDR3 bases: TGTGCCACCAGGCGTCCCGCTAGCGACGAGCAGTACTTC. Translating gives CATRRPASDEQYF.

The chain joins TRBV11-2 to TRBJ2-7; possible D gene TRBD1, 6 bases. Per germline, CDR1 SGHAT and CDR2 FQNNGV. This CDR3 spans 15 amino acids. Trimming stripped 5 bases from V and 2 bases from J, with 16 bases between. In nucleotides, the CDR3 is TGTGCCAGCAGCCCGCTGGACAGAAAAACCTACGAGCAGTACTTC. This codes for CASSPLDRKTYEQYF.

J is TRBJ2-2 and V is TRBV7-6; perhaps TRBD2 as D (5 bases). Germline CDR1 reads SGHVS; CDR2 reads FNYEAQ. Trimming removed 4 bases at V and 7 bases at J, with 13 bases between. There are 14 residues in the CDR3. Written as DNA, the CDR3 is TGTGCCAGCAGCTCGACGACCCGGGGCGGGGAGCTGTTTTTT. Its translation: CASSSTTRGGELFF.

CDR3 protein: CAISAGTSGNNEQFF. CDR3 sequence (DNA): TGTGCCATCAGTGCCGGGACTAGCGGGAACAATGAGCAGTTCTTC. The chain links TRBV10-3 to TRBJ2-1; TRBD2 agrees at 13 bases. The V gene end was trimmed by 4 bases and the J gene end by 5 bases; junction bases not matched to a gene: 2. The CDR3 is 15 amino acids. The V gene's germline CDR1 is ENHRY and CDR2 SYGVKD.

V and J are TRBV4-2 and TRBJ1-2, with TRBD1 identical over 11 bases. V trimming: 0 bases; J trimming: 0 bases; junction bases outside the gene matches: 3. This CDR3 contains 17 residues. Germline V gene data show CDR1 as LGHNA and CDR2 as YNFKEQ. This CDR3 is CASSQDAGQGANYGYTF. The CDR3 DNA reads as TGTGCCAGCAGCCAAGATGCGGGACAGGGGGCTAACTATGGCTACACCTTC.

A single count supports this clone. The chain joins TRBV2 to TRBJ2-7; 11 nucleotides align to TRBD2. The CDR3 contains 13 residues. Germline CDR1 and CDR2: SNHLY and FYNNEI. Losses at the gene ends were 6 bases for V and 6 bases for J; bases not matched to a gene: 4. The CDR3 coding sequence is TGTGCCAGCAGACCCGGGACTAGCGGCGAGCAGTACTTC. This codes for CASRPGTSGEQYF.

This sequence joins TRBV20-1 and TRBJ2-1; 11 bases agree with TRBD2. CDR3 length: 14 residues. V was pared by 3 bases and J by 6 bases, with 4 bases of the junction left unmatched. The germline V gene has CDR1 DFQATT and CDR2 SNEGSKA (reference sequence). The CDR3 region is CSASGTSGINEQFF. CDR3 sequence (DNA): TGCAGTGCTAGTGGGACTAGCGGAATCAATGAGCAGTTCTTC.

V is TRBV19 and J is TRBJ2-7, with D possibly TRBD1 on 6 matching bases. The length of the CDR3 is 14 residues. V was cut by 7 bases and J by 3 bases, with 16 bases left in between. From germline, CDR1 is LNHDA and CDR2 SQIVND (reference sequence). The CDR3 sequence is CASKPVDRDYEQYF. CDR3 DNA sequence: TGTGCCAGTAAACCTGTGGACAGAGACTACGAGCAGTACTTC.

This chain joins TRBV30 and TRBJ1-5; TRBD1 agrees at 7 bases. There are 15 residues in the CDR3. J lost 7 bases, V lost 2 bases, and 11 bases had no gene match. Germline lookup yields CDR1 GTSNPN and CDR2 SVGIG (reference sequence). The CDR3 region is CAWSRMGQTGQPQHF. CDR3 in DNA: TGTGCCTGGAGTCGGATGGGACAGACAGGACAGCCCCAGCATTTT.

V usage is TRBV30 and J usage is TRBJ1-1, with D unclear. This CDR3 is built from 11 residues. Germline V gene lookup returns CDR1 GTSNPN and CDR2 SVGIG (reference sequence). Trimming took 1 base from V and 3 from J, leaving 3 bases between them. The DNA for the CDR3 is TGTGCCTGGAGTGCGGACACTGAAGCTTTCTTT. Its protein is CAWSADTEAFF.

V is TRBV5-4 and J is TRBJ1-4, with 7 bases identical to TRBD1. Unmatched junction bases numbered 7, after V lost 4 bases and J lost 7 bases. CDR3 size: 14 residues. Germline values: CDR1 SGHNT, CDR2 YYREEE (reference sequence). DNA of the CDR3: TGTGCCAGCAGCGTGAGGGGGCCCGGTGAAAAACTGTTTTTT. Its translation is CASSVRGPGEKLFF.